The 9 T cell receptor beta chains given below trace back to one sample, sequenced in a study of T-cell memory formation after mild COVID-19. Each CDR3 protein is one row after TCRdb ran MiXCR on the 5' RACE reads. The sample includes about 82,000 distinct CDR3 sequences, about 15% of them seen just once. Sequencing input: PBMCs or a T cell subset sorted from them (not recorded which). Every receptor here comes from a man aged 18 to 29 who had mild COVID-19 (a few samples of this study predate the infection). Cell type and time point are not known.

This clonotype was detected only a few times. The V call is TRBV5-1, the J call TRBJ1-1; D is ambiguous. V was clipped by 2 bases and J by 5 bases, with 13 bases between them. CDR1 is SGHRS, CDR2 YFSETQ, per germline. The CDR3 totals 14 residues. The CDR3 is CASSLLAIRTEAFF. The CDR3 DNA is TGCGCCAGCAGCTTACTAGCTATTCGGACTGAAGCTTTCTTT.

J is TRBJ1-3 and V is TRBV4-3; a possible D gene is TRBD1 (5 bases). The V and J ends lost 1 base and 6 bases respectively, with 7 bases between them. Looked up from germline, CDR1 is LGHNA and CDR2 is YSLEER. This CDR3 has 13 residues. CDR3 bases: TGCGCCAGCAGCCAAGGGGGGGAAAACACCATATATTTT. Amino acids: CASSQGGENTIYF.

The DNA for the CDR3 is TGTGCCAGCAGCCTCCGACAGGGGCTAGACACTGAAGCTTTCTTT. This sequence encodes CASSLRQGLDTEAFF. V and J are TRBV11-2 and TRBJ1-1; TRBD1 matches 8 bases. V shed 5 bases and J 3 bases; nucleotides not matched to a gene: 8. From germline, CDR1 is SGHAT and CDR2 FQNNGV. CDR3 length equals 15 residues.

This clonotype was counted at least ten times. This chain connects TRBV29-1 to TRBJ1-1; no clear D. The CDR3 loop spans 12 amino acids. The V and J ends lost 6 bases and 2 bases respectively, with 10 bases between them. Per germline, CDR1 SQVTM and CDR2 ANQGSEA. CDR3 region: CSVAPGNTEAFF. DNA for the CDR3: TGCAGCGTGGCTCCGGGTAACACTGAAGCTTTCTTT.

The CDR3 sequence is CSVTSGTGGPEAFF. In nucleotides, the CDR3 is TGCAGCGTGACCTCCGGGACAGGGGGACCTGAAGCTTTCTTT. This chain uses TRBV29-1 with TRBJ1-1; 11 bases agree with TRBD1. V was clipped by 6 bases and J by 6 bases; unmatched bases: 9. CDR1 is SQVTM, CDR2 ANQGSEA, per germline. The CDR3 is 14 amino acids.

This clonotype occurred a few times. V usage is TRBV6-2 or TRBV6-3 and J usage is TRBJ2-5; D is undetermined. The V end was cut by 4 bases, the J end by 5 bases, with 17 bases between. Germline CDR1 reads MNHEY; CDR2 reads SVGEGT. The CDR3 is made up of 15 amino acids. CDR3 DNA: TGTGCCAGCAGTTCTTCCCTGGGGATCGGGGAGACCCAGTACTTC. This encodes CASSSSLGIGETQYF.

This clonotype was detected a few times. The chain recombines TRBV7-6 with TRBJ2-3; the D gene is possibly TRBD1 (5 bases). This CDR3 spans 16 amino acids. Germline loops: CDR1 SGHVS, CDR2 FNYEAQ. Trimming cost V 5 bases and J 6 bases, with 21 bases left between them. The CDR3 DNA is TGTGCCAGCAGCCCCCTGAGGACGGCTGGGGCGGATACGCAGTATTTT. Protein sequence: CASSPLRTAGADTQYF. The variable domain in full, with the rest retrieved from reference TRBV7-6 and TRBJ2-3, is GAGVSQSPRYKVTKRGQDVALRCDPISGHVSLYWYRQALGQGPEFLTYFNYEAQQDKSGLPNDRFSAERPEGSISTLTIQRTEQRDSAMYRCASSPLRTAGADTQYFGPGTRLTVL.

This clonotype showed up just a few times. This chain links TRBV7-3 with TRBJ1-6; D remains ambiguous. V was pared by 2 bases and J by 7 bases, with 12 bases between. The CDR3 has 15 residues. The germline V gene encodes CDR1 SGHTA and CDR2 FQGTGA. The CDR3 is CASSLYSAGNSPLHF. The CDR3 DNA follows: TGTGCCAGCAGCTTATACTCGGCCGGCAATTCACCCCTCCACTTT.

This clonotype was found a few times. CDR3: CASSLSGIGELFF. In nucleotides, the CDR3 is TGTGCCAGCAGTTTGTCAGGGATCGGGGAGCTGTTTTTT. The chain recombines TRBV27 with TRBJ2-2; D is possibly TRBD1 (5 bases). The V end lost 3 bases, the J end lost 7 bases, and 9 bases lay between the germline ends. CDR3 length: 13 amino acids. Germline lookup yields CDR1 MNHEY and CDR2 SMNVEV (reference sequence).